This paragraph reports one TCR beta chain. It has no known antigen specificity. Nothing much larger sits one base from this clone, and base qualities are not available. In the germline V gene, CDR1 corresponds to SNHLY and CDR2 to FYNNEI. The CDR3 contains 15 residues, cysteine and phenylalanine counted. The DNA shown is the 45-base CDR3, in frame from base 1. Germline trimming: 4 bases from V, 2 bases from J; junction bases outside gene matches: 3. This sample is drawn from a study of graft-versus-host responses after intestinal transplantation (dated by TCRdb to the early 2020s). With regard to the full study: The transplants that recipients received were multivisceral, liver-intestinal, or isolated intestinal. Alloreactive clones were identified by sequencing pre-transplant mixed lymphocyte reaction products and comparing these products with unstimulated pre-transplant donor and recipient T cells. After intestinal transplantation, graft-versus-host and host-versus-graft alloreactive T cell clones were followed in the graft, circulation and bone marrow using bulk TCR-beta CDR3 sequencing. The cohort enrolled some 25 intestinal transplant recipients including one retransplant, and a few patients lacking pretransplant specimens were excluded. A peak of at least 4% donor T cells among recipient peripheral blood mononuclear cells was the definition used for donor T cell macrochimerism. Rather than being sequenced by the commercial service, samples from three later patients were sequenced in-house on an Illumina MiSeq and processed with MiXCR. All recipients received anti-thymocyte globulin induction followed by maintenance tacrolimus and steroids for approximately 3 years. Study-level results and caveats: Peak levels of circulating GvH clones were associated with declines in HvG clones early after transplant. The relatively low number and heterogeneity of intestinal transplant patients limited the conclusions. Patients with donor T cell macrochimerism had high GvH to HvG T cell clonal ratios in their allografts. GvH clones turned up in recipient bone marrow, with some appearing earlier in ileal mucosa or blood, a pattern consistent with an intestinal mucosal origin.

Library preparation was by the immunoSEQ multiplex PCR assay. High-throughput TCR-beta CDR3 sequencing of genomic DNA from most patients was performed by Adaptive Biotechnologies. The authors' analysis ran thus. Adaptive's ImmunoSEQ software supplied the TCR sequencing data for 15 to 20 patients, while MiXCR and VDJtools were used to process three other patients. Because the origin of CDR3 nucleotide sequences shared between donor and recipient could not be assigned, those sequences were removed. To be classed as alloreactive, a clone needed at least 2-fold expansion over unstimulated cells and a minimum CFSE-low frequency of 0.002% (template counts) or 0.001% (read counts). Clones were considered mappable if detected in sequenced pre-transplant spleen, lymph node, or MLR CFSE-low populations of the donor or recipient. The cumulative frequency of alloreactive clones was calculated as a percentage of all sequences, weighted by copy number. Here the immuneACCESS table is served through TCRdb, limited to in-frame sequences with V and J called. Missing clones are a known gap in these copies; in checked studies unresolved V genes cover under half, and the rest lacks a known reason. That table is the source of V, J and clone size, and D and trimming were worked out from the DNA. This sample lists about 24,000 clones; 80% to 90% were detected once. Jointly, the top ten make up roughly 0.99% of the sample.

Blood samples were collected up to 4 times in the first month after transplant and then at least monthly when available. In this chain, TRBV2 is recombined with TRBJ2-5; TRBD2 matches 11 bases in the middle. This clonotype was obtained from a human patient who received an intestinal transplant, so some T cells may come from the graft donor. The sequences come from PBMCs, collected 450 to 490 days after intestinal transplant. The CDR3 in this case is CASSGTSGRQETQYF. The sequence in DNA is TGTGCCAGCAGTGGAACTAGCGGGAGACAAGAGACCCAGTACTTC.